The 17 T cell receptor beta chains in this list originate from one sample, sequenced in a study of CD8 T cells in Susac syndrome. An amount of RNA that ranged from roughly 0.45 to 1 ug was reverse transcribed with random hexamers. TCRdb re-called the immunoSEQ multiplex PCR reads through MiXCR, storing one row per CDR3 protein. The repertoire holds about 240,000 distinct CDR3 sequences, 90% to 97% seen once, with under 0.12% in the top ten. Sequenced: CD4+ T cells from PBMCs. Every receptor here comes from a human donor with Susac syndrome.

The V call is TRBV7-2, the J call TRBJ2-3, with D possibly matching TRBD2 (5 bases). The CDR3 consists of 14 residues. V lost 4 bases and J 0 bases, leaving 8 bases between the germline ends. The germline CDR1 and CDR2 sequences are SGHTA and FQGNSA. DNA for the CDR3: TGTGCCAGCAGCTCCCGGGGTAGCACAGATACGCAGTATTTT. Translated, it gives CASSSRGSTDTQYF.

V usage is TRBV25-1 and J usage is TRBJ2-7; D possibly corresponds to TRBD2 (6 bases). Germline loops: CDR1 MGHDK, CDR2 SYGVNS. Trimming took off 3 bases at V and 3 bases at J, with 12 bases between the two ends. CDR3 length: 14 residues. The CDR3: CASSDWGVSYEQYF. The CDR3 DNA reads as TGTGCCAGCAGTGATTGGGGGGTTAGCTACGAGCAGTACTTC.

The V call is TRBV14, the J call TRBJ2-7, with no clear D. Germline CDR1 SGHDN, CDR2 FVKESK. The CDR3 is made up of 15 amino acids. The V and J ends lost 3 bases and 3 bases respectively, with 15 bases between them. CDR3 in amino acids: CASSQGRGWIYEQYF. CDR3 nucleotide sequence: TGTGCCAGCAGCCAGGGAAGAGGCTGGATCTACGAGCAGTACTTC.

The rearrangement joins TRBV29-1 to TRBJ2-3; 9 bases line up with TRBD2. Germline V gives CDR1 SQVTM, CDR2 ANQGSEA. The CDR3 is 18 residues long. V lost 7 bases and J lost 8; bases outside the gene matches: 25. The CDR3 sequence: CSAPSVLSGGILGGTQYF. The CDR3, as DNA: TGCAGCGCCCCTTCGGTTTTGAGCGGGGGGATCCTGGGGGGTACGCAGTATTTT.

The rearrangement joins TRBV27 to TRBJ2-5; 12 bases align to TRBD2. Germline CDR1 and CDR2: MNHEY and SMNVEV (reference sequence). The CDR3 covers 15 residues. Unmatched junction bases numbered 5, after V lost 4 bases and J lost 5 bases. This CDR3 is CASSSTSGSWETQYF. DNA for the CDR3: TGTGCCAGCAGTTCGACTAGCGGGAGTTGGGAGACCCAGTACTTC.

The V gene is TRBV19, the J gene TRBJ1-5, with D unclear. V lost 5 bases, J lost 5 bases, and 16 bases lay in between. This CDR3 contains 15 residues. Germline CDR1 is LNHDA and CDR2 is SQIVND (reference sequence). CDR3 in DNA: TGTGCCAGTAGTCGGCACACAGTAAATGATCAGCCCCAGCATTTT. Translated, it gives CASSRHTVNDQPQHF. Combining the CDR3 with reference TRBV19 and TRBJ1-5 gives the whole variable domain DGGITQSPKYLFRKEGQNVTLSCEQNLNHDAMYWYRQDPGQGLRLIYYSQIVNDFQKGDIAEGYSVSREKKESFPLTVTSAQKNPTAFYLCASSRHTVNDQPQHFGDGTRLSIL.

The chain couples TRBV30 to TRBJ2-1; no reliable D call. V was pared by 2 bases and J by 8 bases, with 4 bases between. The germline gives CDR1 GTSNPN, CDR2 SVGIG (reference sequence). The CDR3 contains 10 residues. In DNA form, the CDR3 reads TGTGCCTGGAGTCGAGATGAGCAGTTCTTC. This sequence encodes CAWSRDEQFF.

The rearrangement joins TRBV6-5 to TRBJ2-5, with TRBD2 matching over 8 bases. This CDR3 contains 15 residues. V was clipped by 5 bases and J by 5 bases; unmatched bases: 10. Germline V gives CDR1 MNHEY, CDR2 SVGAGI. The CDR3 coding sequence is TGTGCCAGCAGTCCCCTGAGCGGGAGTTCGGAGACCCAGTACTTC. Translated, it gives CASSPLSGSSETQYF.

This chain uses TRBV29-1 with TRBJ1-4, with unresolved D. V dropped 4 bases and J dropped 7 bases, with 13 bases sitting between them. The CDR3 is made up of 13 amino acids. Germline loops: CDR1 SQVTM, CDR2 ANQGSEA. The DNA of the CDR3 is TGCAGCGTTGCGAGAGACGCTGGTGAAAAACTGTTTTTT. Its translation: CSVARDAGEKLFF.

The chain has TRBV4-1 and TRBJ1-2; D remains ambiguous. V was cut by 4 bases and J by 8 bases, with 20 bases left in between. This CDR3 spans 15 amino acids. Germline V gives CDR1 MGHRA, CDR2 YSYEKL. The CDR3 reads CASSLGVSTRRGYTF. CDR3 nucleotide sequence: TGCGCCAGCAGCCTCGGTGTATCGACGAGGAGGGGCTACACCTTC.

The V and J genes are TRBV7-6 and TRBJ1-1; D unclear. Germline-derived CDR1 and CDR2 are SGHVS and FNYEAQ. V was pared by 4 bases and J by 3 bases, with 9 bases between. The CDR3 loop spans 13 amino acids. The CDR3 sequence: CASSSQMDTEAFF. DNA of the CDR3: TGTGCCAGCAGCTCACAGATGGACACTGAAGCTTTCTTT.

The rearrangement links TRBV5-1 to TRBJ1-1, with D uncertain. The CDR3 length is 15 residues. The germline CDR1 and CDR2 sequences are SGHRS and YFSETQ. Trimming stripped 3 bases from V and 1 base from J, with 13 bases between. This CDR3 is CASSSRQRSNTEAFF. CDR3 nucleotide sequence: TGCGCCAGCAGCTCCAGGCAACGATCGAACACTGAAGCTTTCTTT.

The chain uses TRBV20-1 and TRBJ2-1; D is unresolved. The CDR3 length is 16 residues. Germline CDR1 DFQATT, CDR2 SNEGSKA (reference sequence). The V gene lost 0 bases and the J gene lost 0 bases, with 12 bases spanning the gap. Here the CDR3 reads CSARDSKFPSYNEQFF. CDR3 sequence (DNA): TGCAGTGCTAGAGATTCGAAATTCCCCTCCTACAATGAGCAGTTCTTC.

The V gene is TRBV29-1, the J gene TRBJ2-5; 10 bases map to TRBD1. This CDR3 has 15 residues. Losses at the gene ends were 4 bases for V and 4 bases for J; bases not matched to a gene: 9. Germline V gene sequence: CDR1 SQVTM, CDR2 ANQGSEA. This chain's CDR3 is CSVGPSGQGSETQYF. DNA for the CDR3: TGCAGCGTTGGTCCCTCGGGACAGGGGTCAGAGACCCAGTACTTC.

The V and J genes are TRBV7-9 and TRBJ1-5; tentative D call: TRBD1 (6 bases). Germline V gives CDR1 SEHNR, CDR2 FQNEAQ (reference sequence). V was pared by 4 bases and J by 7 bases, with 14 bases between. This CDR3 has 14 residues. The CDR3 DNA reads TGTGCCAGCAGCTCCGGGGGCGCCGGACAGCCCCAGCATTTT. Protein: CASSSGGAGQPQHF.

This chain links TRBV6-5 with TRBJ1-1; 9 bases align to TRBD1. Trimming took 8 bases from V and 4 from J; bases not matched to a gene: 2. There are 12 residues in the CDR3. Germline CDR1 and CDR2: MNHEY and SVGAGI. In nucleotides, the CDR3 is TGTGCCAGCTGGGACAGGGTCACTGAAGCTTTCTTT. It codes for CASWDRVTEAFF.

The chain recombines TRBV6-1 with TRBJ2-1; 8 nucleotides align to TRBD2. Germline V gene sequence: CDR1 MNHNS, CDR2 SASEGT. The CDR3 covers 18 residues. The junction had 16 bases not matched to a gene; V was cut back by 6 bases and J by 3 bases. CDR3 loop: CASRDLGSRGGLYNEQFF. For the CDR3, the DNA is TGTGCCAGCAGGGATCTTGGTTCTCGCGGGGGGCTCTACAATGAGCAGTTCTTC.